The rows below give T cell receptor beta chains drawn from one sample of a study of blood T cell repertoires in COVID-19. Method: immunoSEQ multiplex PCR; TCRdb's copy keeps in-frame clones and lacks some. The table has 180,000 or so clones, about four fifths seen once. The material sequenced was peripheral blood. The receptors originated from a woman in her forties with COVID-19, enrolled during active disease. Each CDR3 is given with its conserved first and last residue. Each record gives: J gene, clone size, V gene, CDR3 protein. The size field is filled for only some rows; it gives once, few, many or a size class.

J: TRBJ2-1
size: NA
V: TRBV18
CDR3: CASSAGLAVYNEQFF

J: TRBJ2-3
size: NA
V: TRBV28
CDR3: CASSLAASSLVQYF

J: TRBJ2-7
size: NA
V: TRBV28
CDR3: CASSFRGGHEQYF

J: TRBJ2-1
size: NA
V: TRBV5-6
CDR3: CASSPTPGSHNEQFF

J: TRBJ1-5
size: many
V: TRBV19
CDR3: CASSMAVGNQPQHF

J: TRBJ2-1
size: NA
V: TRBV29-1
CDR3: CSASDRASYNEQFF

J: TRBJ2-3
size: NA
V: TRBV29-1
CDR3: CSAQEGSLDTDTQYF

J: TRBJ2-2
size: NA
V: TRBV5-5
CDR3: CASSGSLAGELFF

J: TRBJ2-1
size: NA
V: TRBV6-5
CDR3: CASSYPGGSEQFF

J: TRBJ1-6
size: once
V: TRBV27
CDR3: CASSLKGHKMGSPLHF

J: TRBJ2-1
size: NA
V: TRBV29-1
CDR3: CSVNRDMRYNEQFF

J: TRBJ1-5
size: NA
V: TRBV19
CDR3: CASSRTAGNQPQHF

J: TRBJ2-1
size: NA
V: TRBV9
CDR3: CASSVGADPGGEQFF

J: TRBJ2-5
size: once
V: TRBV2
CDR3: CAGGQGWETQYF

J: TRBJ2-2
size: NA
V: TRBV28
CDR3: CASSLSPQHGELFF

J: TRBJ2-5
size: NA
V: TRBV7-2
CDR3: CASSSSTGPTHQYF

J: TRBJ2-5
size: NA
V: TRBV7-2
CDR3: CASSLTLLAGVQETQYF

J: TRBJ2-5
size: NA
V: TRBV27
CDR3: CASSLLGREKTQYF

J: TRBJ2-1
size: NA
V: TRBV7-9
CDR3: CASSLGLAGDRSYNEQFF

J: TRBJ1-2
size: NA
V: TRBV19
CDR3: CASSTRQGGYTF

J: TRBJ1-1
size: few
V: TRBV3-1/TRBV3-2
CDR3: CASSQGRGVVRNTEAFF

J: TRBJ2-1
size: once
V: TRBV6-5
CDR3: CASSNGYDEQFF

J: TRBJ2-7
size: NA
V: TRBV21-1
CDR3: CASSRGGSRSYEQYF

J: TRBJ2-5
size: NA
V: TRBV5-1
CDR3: CASSLALGGETQYF

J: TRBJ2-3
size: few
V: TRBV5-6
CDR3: CASSLPISTDTQYF

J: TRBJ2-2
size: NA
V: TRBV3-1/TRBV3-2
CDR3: CASSSGRTGELFF

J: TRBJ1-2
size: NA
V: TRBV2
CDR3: CASSVWLNGYTF

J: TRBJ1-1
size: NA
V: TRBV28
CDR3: CASSLAGMAEAFF